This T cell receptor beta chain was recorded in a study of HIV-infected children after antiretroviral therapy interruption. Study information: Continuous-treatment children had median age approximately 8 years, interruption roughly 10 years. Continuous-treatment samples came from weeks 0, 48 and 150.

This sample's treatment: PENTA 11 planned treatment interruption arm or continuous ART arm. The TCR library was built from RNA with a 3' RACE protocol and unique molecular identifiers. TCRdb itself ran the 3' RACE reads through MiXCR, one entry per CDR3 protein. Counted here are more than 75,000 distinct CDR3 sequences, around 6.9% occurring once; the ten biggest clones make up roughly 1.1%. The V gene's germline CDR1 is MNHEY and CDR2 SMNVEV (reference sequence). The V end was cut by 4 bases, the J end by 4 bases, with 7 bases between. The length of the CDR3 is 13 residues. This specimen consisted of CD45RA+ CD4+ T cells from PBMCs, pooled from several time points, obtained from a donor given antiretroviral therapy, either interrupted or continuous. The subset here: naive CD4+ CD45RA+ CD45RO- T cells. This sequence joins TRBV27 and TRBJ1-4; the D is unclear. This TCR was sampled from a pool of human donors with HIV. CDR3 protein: CASSYFGNEKLFF. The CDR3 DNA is TGTGCCAGCAGTTACTTTGGTAATGAAAAACTGTTTTTT.